Presented here are 6 T cell receptor beta chains from one specimen sequenced in a study of shared clonotypes between healthy human individuals. Repertoires were generated with immunoSEQ multiplex PCR, while TCRdb's copy carries only in-frame clones and drops some. The data show about 500,000 clones, approximately 77% seen once. Sequencing used PBMCs. Receptors were obtained from a woman aged 40 to 50 in good health. Some clones in this sample may be carry-over from other donors' samples.

Notes on this clone: Germline and junction disagree at one end, which may indicate a read error. The chain couples TRBV7-7 to TRBJ2-1, with TRBD1 matching over 12 bases. The CDR3 totals 15 residues. Germline values: CDR1 SSHAT, CDR2 FNYEAQ (reference sequence). The CDR3 is CASSTGQGALNEQFF. The CDR3 nucleotides are TGTGCTAGCAGCACGGGACAGGGGGCTTTAAATGAGCAGTTCTTC.

This clone was seen only once. V gene TRBV27 combines with J gene TRBJ1-5; D is possibly TRBD1 (5 bases). There are 14 residues in the CDR3. Germline CDR1 reads MNHEY; CDR2 reads SMNVEV (reference sequence). V gave up 3 bases and J gave up 4 bases, with 10 bases separating them. CDR3 DNA sequence: TGTGCCAGCAGTTTTGGGTCAGGGAATCAGCCCCAGCATTTT. It is translated as CASSFGSGNQPQHF.

This clone came up many times. This chain uses TRBV29-1 with TRBJ2-5; D not certain. Germline CDR1 SQVTM, CDR2 ANQGSEA. The CDR3 loop spans 10 amino acids. V gave up 6 bases and J gave up 1 base, with 3 bases separating them. CDR3: CSVPQETQYF. The CDR3 DNA sequence: TGCAGCGTGCCCCAAGAGACCCAGTACTTC.

This chain links TRBV18 with TRBJ2-7; no clear D gene. Looked up from germline, CDR1 is KGHSH and CDR2 is LQKENI. This CDR3 comprises 14 residues. V was shortened by 3 bases and J by 2 bases, with 11 bases between the two germline ends. DNA for the CDR3: TGTGCCAGCTCACCCACACGGGCCGCCTACGAGCAGTACTTC. This sequence encodes CASSPTRAAYEQYF. Looking up the rest from reference TRBV18 and TRBJ2-7 gives the full variable domain: NAGVMQNPRHLVRRRGQEARLRCSPMKGHSHVYWYRQLPEEGLKFMVYLQKENIIDESGMPKERFSAEFPKEGPSILRIQQVVRGDSAAYFCASSPTRAAYEQYFGPGTRLTVT.

This clone was seen just once. This specimen includes other DNA sequences encoding the same CDR3. This chain connects TRBV18 to TRBJ2-7, with a weak D call TRBD1 (7 bases). The CDR3 sequence is 15 residues long. Germline CDR1 is KGHSH and CDR2 is LQKENI. V was trimmed by 1 base and J by 1 base, leaving 11 bases between them. CDR3 in DNA: TGTGCCAGCTCACCACGTCAGGGGGGATCCTACGAGCAGTACTTC. It translates to CASSPRQGGSYEQYF.

The rearrangement uses TRBV2 and TRBJ2-7; 8 bases align to TRBD1. CDR1 and CDR2 from the germline V gene are SNHLY and FYNNEI. The CDR3 consists of 14 residues. V gave up 4 bases and J gave up 5 bases; unmatched junction bases: 7. The CDR3, as DNA: TGTGCCAGCAGTGGGAGGGACAGGAACGACGAGCAGTACTTC. Protein: CASSGRDRNDEQYF.